The source of this T cell receptor (beta chain) is a study of neurological immune-mediated disorders. Study conclusions and caveats: There were no CDR3 amino acid sequences shared by expanded clones across subjects, a result suggesting private repertoires in all groups. Phylogenetic analysis grouped 18 of 34 multiple sclerosis patients' repertoires together, suggesting a possible repertoire signature.

From germline, CDR1 is SGHDN and CDR2 FVKESK. The V gene end was trimmed by 5 bases and the J gene end by 6 bases; junction bases not matched to a gene: 7. The CDR3 extends over 16 amino acids. PBMCs numbering 2 million and stored at -80 C yielded the unsorted libraries. 5'RACE with 10-nucleotide random UMIs generated the cDNA. TCRdb itself ran the 5' RACE reads through MiXCR, one entry per CDR3 protein. The sample comprises approximately 70,000 distinct CDR3 sequences, roughly 3.6% of which are singletons, and approximately 1.3% rests with the top ten. This clonotype has ten or more counts. The antigen is undetermined.

V usage is TRBV14 and J usage is TRBJ2-1; 13 positions agree with TRBD2. The receptor was isolated from a man between 25 and 39 years old with multiple sclerosis. Sequenced input: PBMCs. CDR3 region: CASSLLAGGPGNEQFF. In DNA form, the CDR3 reads TGTGCCAGCAGCTTACTAGCGGGGGGGCCTGGCAATGAGCAGTTCTTC.